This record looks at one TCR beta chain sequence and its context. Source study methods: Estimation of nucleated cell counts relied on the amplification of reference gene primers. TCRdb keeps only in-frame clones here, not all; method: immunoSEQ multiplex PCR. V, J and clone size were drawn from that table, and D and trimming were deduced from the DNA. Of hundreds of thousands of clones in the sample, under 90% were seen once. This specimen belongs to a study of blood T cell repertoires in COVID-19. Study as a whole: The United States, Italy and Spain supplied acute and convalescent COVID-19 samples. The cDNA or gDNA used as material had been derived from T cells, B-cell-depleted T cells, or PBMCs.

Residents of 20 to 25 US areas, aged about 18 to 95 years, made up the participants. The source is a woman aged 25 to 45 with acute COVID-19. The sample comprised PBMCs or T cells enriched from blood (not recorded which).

CDR3 in DNA: TGTGCCAGCAGTTATGGGGGGGATTGGCGCAATCAGCCCCAGCATTTT. This gives the protein CASSYGGDWRNQPQHF. The chain is built from TRBV6-2 or TRBV6-3 and TRBJ1-5; the D gene is possibly TRBD1 (5 bases). This CDR3 has 16 amino acids. Trimming shortened V by 3 bases and J by 2 bases, and 14 bases separated the two germline ends. Germline V CDR1 and CDR2: MNHEY, SVGEGT.